These 11 T cell receptor beta chains were all obtained from the same sample, sequenced in a study of blood T cells in healthy people across ages. Together with a sample-barcoded 5' primer, a J-beta primer mix was included in a second PCR lasting roughly 6 to 12 cycles. MiXCR, applied by TCRdb to the 5' RACE reads, yields one record per CDR3 protein. The sample includes about a million distinct CDR3 sequences, approximately 50% of them seen just once. Sequencing was done on a sample of blood. These TCRs come from a woman aged 55-69 years in good health.

This clonotype was recorded once. The CDR3 sequence: CSVEGQGVINEQYF. The CDR3, as DNA: TGCAGCGTTGAAGGACAGGGGGTAATTAATGAGCAGTACTTC. V and J are TRBV29-1 and TRBJ2-5; 9 nucleotides line up with TRBD1. The CDR3 extends over 14 amino acids. V lost 1 base to trimming and J lost 11 bases; unmatched junction nucleotides: 11. Germline loops: CDR1 SQVTM, CDR2 ANQGSEA.

This clonotype was seen a few times. The chain combines TRBV6-2 or TRBV6-3 with TRBJ2-5; the D gene is possibly TRBD2 (5 bases). Germline values: CDR1 MNHEY, CDR2 SVGEGT. CDR3 length: 15 amino acids. V gave up 0 bases and J gave up 2 bases, with 10 bases separating them. DNA of the CDR3: TGTGCCAGCAGTTACTCCGACTACTTACAAGAGACCCAGTACTTC. Encoded protein: CASSYSDYLQETQYF.

V is TRBV27 and J is TRBJ2-5, with 7 bases that match TRBD2. J lost 11 bases, V lost 5 bases, and 11 bases had no gene match. CDR1 is MNHEY, CDR2 SMNVEV, per germline (reference sequence). CDR3 length: 13 amino acids. The CDR3 is CASSPTSEDEQYF. The DNA for the CDR3 is TGTGCCAGCAGTCCTACTAGCGAGGATGAGCAGTACTTC.

DNA for the CDR3: TGCAGTGCTAGAGAGAATGAGCAGTACTTC. This codes for CSARENEQYF. J is TRBJ2-5 and V is TRBV20-1; D gene unclear. Trimming took off 0 bases at V and 11 bases at J, with 7 bases between the two ends. The CDR3 spans 10 residues. The germline V gene has CDR1 DFQATT and CDR2 SNEGSKA (reference sequence).

This clonotype occurred once. This chain joins TRBV20-1 and TRBJ1-4; 7 bases align to TRBD1. The CDR3 spans 16 residues. Germline V gene lookup returns CDR1 DFQATT and CDR2 SNEGSKA (reference sequence). V shed 0 bases and J 7 bases; nucleotides not matched to a gene: 11. CDR3 in DNA: TGCAGTGCTAGAGACTTTAACAGGGGCCGAATTGAAAAACTGTTTTTT. Translation: CSARDFNRGRIEKLFF.

Only one count was recorded for this clonotype. The CDR3 coding sequence is TGTGCCAGCAGCACAGGGGATAGCTCTGGAAACACCATATATTTT. It codes for CASSTGDSSGNTIYF. V is TRBV6-5 and J is TRBJ1-3; 7 bases align to TRBD1. J was trimmed by 0 bases and V by 6 bases; bases with no gene match: 5. The CDR3 loop spans 15 amino acids. Germline V CDR1 and CDR2: MNHEY, SVGAGI.

In nucleotides, the CDR3 is TGTGCCAGCAGCGTTCTAGCGGGGGCCTACGAGCAGTACTTC. Translating it yields CASSVLAGAYEQYF. The V and J genes are TRBV7-2 and TRBJ2-7, with TRBD2 matching 10 bases. From germline, CDR1 is SGHTA and CDR2 FQGNSA. The V gene end was trimmed by 5 bases and the J gene end by 2 bases; junction bases not matched to a gene: 3. The CDR3 extends over 14 amino acids.

A word on this clonotype: Compared with germline, one end of the junction differs, possibly owing to a read error. The genes are TRBV7-2 and TRBJ2-3; possibly TRBD2 for D (5 bases). From germline, CDR1 is SGHTA and CDR2 FQGNSA. The CDR3 is 14 amino acids. Here the CDR3 reads CASSSDPSTDTQYF. CDR3 in DNA: TGTGCCAGCAGCTCCGACCCTAGCACAGATACCCAGTATTTT.

This clonotype showed up just a few times. The rearrangement joins TRBV10-3 to TRBJ2-3; 9 bases match TRBD2. The CDR3 is made up of 15 amino acids. V shed 6 bases and J 0 bases; nucleotides not matched to a gene: 4. Per the germline V gene, CDR1 is ENHRY and CDR2 is SYGVKD. In nucleotides, the CDR3 is TGTGCCATCAGACAGCTAGCGGGAAGCACAGATACGCAGTATTTT. This translates into CAIRQLAGSTDTQYF.

The chain recombines TRBV10-3 with TRBJ1-2; tentative D call: TRBD1 (6 bases). V was pared by 4 bases and J by 6 bases, with 15 bases between. The CDR3 is 14 amino acids. Looked up from germline, CDR1 is ENHRY and CDR2 is SYGVKD. Written as DNA, the CDR3 is TGTGCCATCAGTGGGGGGGCAGGAATGGATGGCTACACCTTC. It translates to CAISGGAGMDGYTF.

This chain connects TRBV12-3 or TRBV12-4 to TRBJ1-2, with 7 nucleotides matching TRBD1. This CDR3 region has 13 residues. V was pared by 6 bases and J by 3 bases, with 4 bases of the junction left unmatched. The CDR3 nucleotides read TGTGCCAGCAGCCGACAGGGCTACTATGGCTACACCTTC. It yields the protein CASSRQGYYGYTF.